This T cell receptor (beta chain) was captured by sequencing in a study of T cell responses to AZD1222 COVID-19 vaccine. Study details: Investigators merged groups given second doses at roughly 4 or roughly 12 weeks. Study observations and caveats: Repertoires in all cases were sampled only once the peak T cell response had passed. A reported finding is that nearly half of spike-specific TCRs target unmutated variant regions. The donor cohort was predominantly white British with a female majority, and clonal diversity may have been underestimated.

CDR3 length equals 14 residues. With 7 bases removed from V and 2 bases from J, the gap between germline ends came to 14 bases. Germline loops: CDR1 SEHNR, CDR2 FQNEAQ (reference sequence). Sequencing was performed with immunoSEQ multiplex PCR; in TCRdb, only in-frame clones are kept and a portion is missing. The sample lists 60,000 to 75,000 clones; over 85% were seen once. As for this clone: Antigen specificity is unknown.

The rearrangement links TRBV7-9 to TRBJ1-2; D not resolved. The input for sequencing was peripheral blood, taken on day 0 of AZD1222 vaccination. The sequence came from an adult in good health. The CDR3 sequence: CASTSRYSNYGYTF. CDR3 bases: TGTGCCAGCACATCCCGTTACAGCAACTATGGCTACACCTTC.